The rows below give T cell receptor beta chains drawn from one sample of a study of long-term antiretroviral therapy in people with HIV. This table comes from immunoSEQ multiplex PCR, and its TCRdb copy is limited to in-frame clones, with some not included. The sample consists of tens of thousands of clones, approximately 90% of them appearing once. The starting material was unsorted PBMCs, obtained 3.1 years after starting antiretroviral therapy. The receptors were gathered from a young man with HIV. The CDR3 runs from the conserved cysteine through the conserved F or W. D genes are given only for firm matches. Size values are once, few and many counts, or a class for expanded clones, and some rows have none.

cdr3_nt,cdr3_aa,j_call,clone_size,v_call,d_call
TGTGCCAGTAGGACGACAGGTGCCCATTACAATGAGCAGTTCTTC,CASRTTGAHYNEQFF,TRBJ2-1,-,TRBV19,-
TGTGCCAGCAGTCCCGGATTGGAGGAGACCCAGTACTTC,CASSPGLEETQYF,TRBJ2-5,-,TRBV2,-
TGCGCCAGCAGCCAAGTTCCTAGCCCCGGGGAGCTGTTTTTT,CASSQVPSPGELFF,TRBJ2-2,-,TRBV4-1,-
TGTGCCAGCAGCTTAGATTGGGGGGGGCAGACTGAAGCTTTCTTT,CASSLDWGGQTEAFF,TRBJ1-1,-,TRBV11-2,-
TGTGCCAGCAGCTTAGGTTGCTGGCAGGCCCGGCTTGAGGAAAAACTGTTTTTT,CASSLGCWQARLEEKLFF,TRBJ1-4,-,TRBV5-8,-
TGCGCCAGCAGCTGGGGCTCGGGTCCGCAGTATTTT,CASSWGSGPQYF,TRBJ2-3,once,TRBV5-1,-
TGCGCCAGCAGCTTGGGAGGGACAGGTAATTCACCCCTCCACTTT,CASSLGGTGNSPLHF,TRBJ1-6,few,TRBV5-1,TRBD1
TGTGCCAGCAGCGGACAGGGGTCTGGAAACACCATATATTTT,CASSGQGSGNTIYF,TRBJ1-3,-,TRBV9,TRBD1
TGTGCCAGCAGTGGAGGAGACGCCGGGGAGCTGTTTTTT,CASSGGDAGELFF,TRBJ2-2,-,TRBV2,-
TGTGCCAGCAGTGTGAACAGGGAAAGGGAGCTGTTTTTT,CASSVNRERELFF,TRBJ2-2,-,TRBV2,-